The T cell receptor (beta chain) under discussion was sequenced for a study of Graves' ophthalmopathy and Graves' hyperthyroidism. General study findings and limits: Researchers report that a 13-signature model separated ophthalmopathy from stable hyperthyroidism, posting 85% to 90% sensitivity and 75% to 84% specificity. In blood appeared most of the expanded thyroid clonotypes whose frequency exceeded 0.001.

This clonotype was observed many times. The antigen is unknown. CDR1 ENHRY and CDR2 SYGVKD come from the germline V gene. The trim removed 5 bases at V and 2 bases at J, leaving 3 bases unmatched. The CDR3 totals 15 residues. Roughly 10 ml of fresh blood yielded the PBMCs by density gradient. Amplifying from RNA transcripts, the study obtained TCR beta CDR3 regions. RT-PCR was first run with HTBI primers, then multiplex PCR in a second round. From the multiplex PCR reads, TCRdb called clonotypes with MiXCR, one entry per CDR3 protein. The repertoire has a few hundred thousand distinct CDR3 sequences, around 21% of them found once; the top ten carry around 3.2%.

The chain is built from TRBV10-3 and TRBJ2-6; 7 bases match TRBD1. Sample: peripheral blood. The receptor comes from a young woman with stable Graves' hyperthyroidism. CDR3 coding DNA: TGTGCCATCAGTAGAACAGGGGCTGGGGCCAACGTCCTGACTTTC. It encodes CAISRTGAGANVLTF.